This T cell receptor beta chain was profiled in a study of blood T cell repertoires in COVID-19. Participants were aged about 18 to 100 years from approximately 24 US areas. V trimming: 6 bases; J trimming: 8 bases; junction bases outside the gene matches: 10. This CDR3 contains 15 residues. Germline V CDR1 and CDR2: GTSNPN, SVGIG (reference sequence). The protocol was immunoSEQ multiplex PCR, while the TCRdb copy is restricted to in-frame clones and leaves out a portion. The data contain about 250,000 clones, over 70% of them singletons. Material: PBMCs or T cells enriched from blood (not recorded which). This clonotype was obtained from a woman aged 40 to 50 who had been exposed to COVID-19. This sequence joins TRBV30 and TRBJ1-6; 10 nucleotides align to TRBD1. Written as DNA, the CDR3 is TGTGCCTGCCCCCGGGACAGGGGTGTTGATTCACCCCTCCACTTT. Its protein is CACPRDRGVDSPLHF.